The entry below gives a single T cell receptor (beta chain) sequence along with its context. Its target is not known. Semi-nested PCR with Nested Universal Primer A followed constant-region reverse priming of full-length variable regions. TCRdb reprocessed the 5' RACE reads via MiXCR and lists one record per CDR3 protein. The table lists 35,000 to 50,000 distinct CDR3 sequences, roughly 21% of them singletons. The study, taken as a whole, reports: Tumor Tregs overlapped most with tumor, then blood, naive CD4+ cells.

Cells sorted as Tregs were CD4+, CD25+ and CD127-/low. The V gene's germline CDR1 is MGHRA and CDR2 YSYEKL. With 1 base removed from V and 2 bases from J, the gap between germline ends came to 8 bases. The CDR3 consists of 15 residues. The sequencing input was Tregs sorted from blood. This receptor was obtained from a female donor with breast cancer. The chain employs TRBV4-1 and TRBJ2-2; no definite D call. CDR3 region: CASSQGLTNTGELFF. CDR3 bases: TGCGCCAGCAGCCAAGGACTGACAAACACCGGGGAGCTGTTTTTT.